The next 16 T cell receptor beta chains were all read from a single sample in a study of blood T cell repertoires in COVID-19. Here immunoSEQ multiplex PCR was the method, and the copy in TCRdb shows in-frame clones only, minus some. This table has tens of thousands of clones, around 86% appearing once. The specimen was peripheral blood. The receptors shown here come from a woman of 80 years or more with active or convalescent COVID-19.

This sequence joins TRBV11-3 and TRBJ1-1; D remains unclear. Per the germline V gene, CDR1 is SGHNT and CDR2 is YENEEA. Between the trimmed V and J ends, which lost 2 bases and 3 bases, there was a span of 7 bases. The CDR3 has 13 amino acids. CDR3 region: CASSLSRYTEAFF. CDR3 nucleotides: TGTGCCAGCAGCTTAAGCCGATACACTGAAGCTTTCTTT.

This clone was seen only once. This sequence joins TRBV5-4 and TRBJ1-1; tentative D call: TRBD1 (5 bases). The CDR3 sequence is 14 residues long. The ends were cut back, 0 bases at V and 4 bases at J, with 10 bases in the middle. Germline CDR1 is SGHNT and CDR2 is YYREEE (reference sequence). Written as DNA, the CDR3 is TGTGCCAGCAGCTTGGATGACAGCCTCACTGAAGCTTTCTTT. It codes for CASSLDDSLTEAFF.

This clone turned up a few times. This chain links TRBV5-5 with TRBJ1-2, with D unclear. CDR1 is SGHKS, CDR2 YYEKEE, per germline (reference sequence). V shed 4 bases and J shed 2 bases, with 12 bases lying between them. This CDR3 is 14 amino acids long. CDR3 residues: CASSPAGTNYGYTF. The DNA for the CDR3 is TGTGCCAGCAGCCCCGCAGGAACAAACTATGGCTACACCTTC.

This clone was seen a single time. V gene TRBV28 combines with J gene TRBJ1-3, with D unclear. The germline V gene has CDR1 MDHEN and CDR2 SYDVKM. There are 16 residues in the CDR3. The V end lost 3 bases, the J end lost 0 bases, and 12 bases lay between the germline ends. The chain's CDR3 is CASSFSSGASGNTIYF. In DNA, the CDR3 is TGTGCCAGCAGTTTTAGTTCGGGAGCCTCTGGAAACACCATATATTTT.

DNA of the CDR3: TGTGCCAGTAGTATGATGGGGGACAGGGGCCGCGAGCAGTACTTC. This encodes CASSMMGDRGREQYF. This chain links TRBV19 with TRBJ2-7; 10 positions agree with TRBD1. The V segment lost 3 bases and the J segment 6 bases; nucleotides outside the gene matches: 8. CDR3 size: 15 residues. The germline V gene encodes CDR1 LNHDA and CDR2 SQIVND (reference sequence).

V usage is TRBV5-1 and J usage is TRBJ1-1, with D possibly TRBD1 on 5 matching bases. Between the trimmed V and J ends, which lost 7 bases and 3 bases, there was a span of 7 bases. The CDR3 extends over 11 amino acids. Per the germline V gene, CDR1 is SGHRS and CDR2 is YFSETQ. DNA for the CDR3: TGCGCCAGCCAGGGATACACTGAAGCTTTCTTT. This sequence encodes CASQGYTEAFF.

In DNA form, the CDR3 reads TGTGCCAGCAGTTACTCTTATATGCGGGGCCAAGAGACCCAGTACTTC. Translation: CASSYSYMRGQETQYF. J is TRBJ2-5 and V is TRBV6-5; D perhaps matches TRBD2 (6 bases). CDR1 and CDR2 (germline): MNHEY, SVGAGI. The CDR3 is made up of 16 amino acids. The V end was cut by 0 bases, the J end by 1 base, with 12 bases between.

The sample holds one count of this clone. The chain uses TRBV4-3 and TRBJ1-3, with D tentatively TRBD1 (5 bases). CDR1 and CDR2 (germline): LGHNA, YSLEER. V lost 4 bases, J lost 4 bases, and 11 bases lay in between. The CDR3 is 14 amino acids. The CDR3 region is CASSPRTSGNTIYF. CDR3 DNA: TGCGCCAGCAGCCCGAGGACATCCGGAAACACCATATATTTT.

The rearrangement uses TRBV7-9 and TRBJ1-2; 7 nucleotides line up with TRBD1. CDR3 length: 15 amino acids. The ends lost 5 bases at V and 4 bases at J; junction bases unmatched: 10. CDR1 is SEHNR and CDR2 is FQNEAQ in the germline V gene (reference sequence). The CDR3 is CASSPEGGSSYGYTF. As DNA, the CDR3 is TGTGCCAGCAGCCCGGAAGGGGGCAGTTCCTATGGCTACACCTTC.

This sequence joins TRBV3-1 (or the pseudogene TRBV3-2) and TRBJ2-5; D perhaps matches TRBD1 (6 bases). This CDR3 contains 17 residues. V was cut by 1 base and J by 1 base, with 16 bases left in between. In germline, CDR1 is LGHDT, CDR2 YNNKEL (reference sequence). The CDR3 coding sequence is TGTGCCAGCAGCCAAGGTCCGGGGACACCTTTCCAAGAGACCCAGTACTTC. Encoded protein: CASSQGPGTPFQETQYF.

This sequence joins TRBV5-1 and TRBJ2-3, with D possibly TRBD1 on 6 matching bases. Germline-derived CDR1 and CDR2 are SGHRS and YFSETQ. The V gene lost 4 bases and the J gene lost 2 bases, with 14 bases spanning the gap. The length of the CDR3 is 15 residues. CDR3 amino acids: CASSGVGHTTDTQYF. The CDR3 coding sequence is TGCGCCAGCAGCGGGGTGGGACACACCACAGATACGCAGTATTTT.

The V and J genes are TRBV19 and TRBJ1-2, with D possibly matching TRBD1 (5 bases). This CDR3 is 14 amino acids long. The germline gives CDR1 LNHDA, CDR2 SQIVND (reference sequence). Between the trimmed V and J ends, which lost 8 bases and 7 bases, there was a span of 20 bases. The CDR3 bases are TGTGCCAGTGCTTCGTTGGAGGGGCCGGTTGGCTACACCTTC. Translated, it gives CASASLEGPVGYTF.

V gene TRBV30 combines with J gene TRBJ1-1; D not certain. There are 12 residues in the CDR3. Germline CDR1 and CDR2: GTSNPN and SVGIG (reference sequence). Trimming took off 4 bases at V and 4 bases at J, with 10 bases between the two ends. CDR3 sequence: CAWTGPSTEAFF. Here the CDR3 DNA reads TGTGCCTGGACTGGGCCCAGCACTGAAGCTTTCTTT.

This chain uses TRBV27 with TRBJ1-2, with TRBD1 identical over 10 bases. Germline V CDR1 and CDR2: MNHEY, SMNVEV (reference sequence). This CDR3 comprises 15 residues. V was clipped by 6 bases and J by 8 bases; unmatched bases: 12. The CDR3 is CASSYNRDRGRGYTF. DNA of the CDR3: TGTGCCAGCAGCTATAACCGGGACAGGGGTAGGGGCTACACCTTC.

J is TRBJ1-2 and V is TRBV7-3, with TRBD1 matching 9 bases. The CDR3 extends over 14 amino acids. Germline V lookup: CDR1 SGHTA, CDR2 FQGTGA. Unmatched junction bases numbered 6, after V lost 5 bases and J lost 5 bases. CDR3 sequence reads: CASSLTGGRYGYTF. CDR3 coding DNA: TGTGCCAGCAGCCTTACAGGGGGCCGGTATGGCTACACCTTC.

The chain carries TRBV5-1 and TRBJ2-7; 7 bases are a match to TRBD1. V gave up 2 bases and J gave up 2 bases; unmatched junction bases: 7. The CDR3 has 15 amino acids. Germline V CDR1 and CDR2: SGHRS, YFSETQ. The CDR3 sequence: CASSFLQGQTYEQYF. The DNA of the CDR3 is TGCGCCAGCAGCTTTCTACAGGGGCAAACCTACGAGCAGTACTTC.